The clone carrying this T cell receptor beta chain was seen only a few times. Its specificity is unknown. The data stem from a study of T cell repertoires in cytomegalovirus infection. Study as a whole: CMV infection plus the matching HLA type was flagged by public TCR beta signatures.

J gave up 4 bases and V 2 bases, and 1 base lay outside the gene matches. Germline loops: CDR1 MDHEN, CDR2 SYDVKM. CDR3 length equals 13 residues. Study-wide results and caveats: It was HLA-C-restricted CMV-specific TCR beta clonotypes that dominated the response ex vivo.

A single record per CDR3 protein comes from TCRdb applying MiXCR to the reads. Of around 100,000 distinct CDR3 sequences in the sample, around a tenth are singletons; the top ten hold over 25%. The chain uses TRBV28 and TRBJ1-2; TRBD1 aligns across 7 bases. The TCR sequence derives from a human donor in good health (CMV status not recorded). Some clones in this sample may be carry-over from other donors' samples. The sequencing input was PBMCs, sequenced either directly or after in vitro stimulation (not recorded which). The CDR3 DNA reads TGTGCCAGCAGTTTAGGACAGGCCTATGGCTACACCTTC. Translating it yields CASSLGQAYGYTF.